Shown below are 25 T cell receptor beta chains from a single sample sequenced in a study of T cells after yellow fever vaccination. TCRdb itself ran the 5' RACE reads through MiXCR, one entry per CDR3 protein. The sample shows 150,000 to 200,000 distinct CDR3 sequences, roughly 6.4% of them seen only once. The sequencing here drew on CD4+ T cells sorted from PBMCs, taken on the day of the first yellow fever vaccination. These receptors were taken from a man aged 18 to 35 who received the YFV17D yellow fever vaccine.

The chain recombines TRBV3-1 with TRBJ1-1; D is perhaps TRBD1 (6 bases). In germline, CDR1 is LGHDT, CDR2 YNNKEL (reference sequence). Deletions cut 3 bases from V and 3 bases from J, with 8 bases between. This CDR3 spans 13 amino acids. The CDR3 region is CASSHGQHTEAFF. The CDR3, as DNA: TGTGCCAGCAGCCACGGACAGCACACTGAAGCTTTCTTT.

This clonotype was recorded at least ten times. V usage is TRBV5-1 and J usage is TRBJ2-1; D is unclear. Between the trimmed V and J ends, which lost 0 bases and 4 bases, there was a span of 11 bases. The V gene's germline CDR1 is SGHRS and CDR2 YFSETQ. The CDR3 covers 15 residues. CDR3 bases: TGCGCCAGCAGCTTGGTTCTAACCTCTTACAATGAGCAGTTCTTC. Protein product: CASSLVLTSYNEQFF. Full variable domain (outside the CDR3, taken from reference TRBV5-1 and TRBJ2-1): KAGVTQTPRYLIKTRGQQVTLSCSPISGHRSVSWYQQTPGQGLQFLFEYFSETQRNKGNFPGRFSGRQFSNSRSEMNVSTLELGDSALYLCASSLVLTSYNEQFFGPGTRLTVL.

This clonotype was observed at least ten times. This rearrangement joins TRBV7-2 to TRBJ2-3, with 8 bases that match TRBD1. Germline loops: CDR1 SGHTA, CDR2 FQGNSA. The CDR3 totals 16 residues. The V segment lost 5 bases and the J segment 1 base; nucleotides outside the gene matches: 8. Written as DNA, the CDR3 is TGTGCCAGCAGCGATTACCGGACAGGGCGCACAGATACGCAGTATTTT. Its translation is CASSDYRTGRTDTQYF.

In this sample, this clonotype turned up a few times. CDR3 nucleotide sequence: TGTGCCAGCAGCTCTCCCCAGGGTGTCCATAATTCACCCCTCCACTTT. Amino acids: CASSSPQGVHNSPLHF. The rearrangement joins TRBV7-9 to TRBJ1-6; D may be TRBD1 (5 bases). Per the germline V gene, CDR1 is SEHNR and CDR2 is FQNEAQ (reference sequence). Trimming removed 4 bases at V and 5 bases at J, with 15 bases between. The CDR3 sequence is 16 residues long.

This clonotype appeared many times. The V and J genes are TRBV12-3 or TRBV12-4 and TRBJ2-5; 7 bases map to TRBD1. The CDR3 contains 15 residues. V lost 6 bases to trimming and J lost 2 bases; unmatched junction nucleotides: 9. The CDR3 protein is CASRKRQGPQETQYF. The CDR3 nucleotides read TGTGCCAGCAGAAAGCGACAGGGACCACAAGAGACCCAGTACTTC.

This clonotype was seen many times. The genes are TRBV12-3 or TRBV12-4 and TRBJ2-7; a possible D gene is TRBD2 (7 bases). Trimming removed 6 bases from V and 0 bases from J, with 15 bases in between. This CDR3 comprises 15 residues. The CDR3 DNA sequence: TGTGCCAGCAGCCCGCGGGGGCCTAGCTCCTACGAGCAGTACGTC. This encodes CASSPRGPSSYEQYV.

The chain links TRBV7-9 to TRBJ1-3; D is uncertain. Germline CDR1 and CDR2: SEHNR and FQNEAQ (reference sequence). V gave up 0 bases and J gave up 4 bases, with 10 bases separating them. The CDR3 sequence is 15 residues long. CDR3 residues: CASSLAGSGGNTIYF. DNA of the CDR3: TGTGCCAGCAGCTTAGCGGGGTCGGGCGGAAACACCATATATTTT.

The J gene is TRBJ1-6, the V gene TRBV4-1, with 7 bases aligning to TRBD1. This CDR3 is built from 17 residues. Unmatched junction bases numbered 10, after V lost 4 bases and J lost 4 bases. Germline V gene data show CDR1 as MGHRA and CDR2 as YSYEKL. CDR3 in amino acids: CASSLGRTGAYNSPLHF. The CDR3 coding sequence is TGCGCCAGCAGCCTTGGGAGGACAGGAGCTTATAATTCACCCCTCCACTTT.

CDR3 protein: CASSRDRGKAQYF. CDR3 sequence (DNA): TGTGCCAGCAGTAGGGACAGGGGGAAGGCCCAGTACTTC. The rearrangement uses TRBV28 and TRBJ2-5; 11 bases match TRBD1. The V segment lost 5 bases and the J segment 9 bases; nucleotides outside the gene matches: 5. Per germline, CDR1 MDHEN and CDR2 SYDVKM. The CDR3 contains 13 residues.

V usage is TRBV18 and J usage is TRBJ2-1; maybe TRBD1 (6 bases). This CDR3 contains 16 residues. Per germline, CDR1 KGHSH and CDR2 LQKENI. V lost 6 bases to trimming and J lost 0 bases, with 15 bases between them. The CDR3 region is CASSSLRGYSYNEQFF. In DNA form, the CDR3 reads TGTGCCAGCTCCAGTCTCAGGGGATACTCCTACAATGAGCAGTTCTTC.

The sample holds many counts of this clonotype. This chain joins TRBV5-1 and TRBJ2-3, with 10 bases fitting TRBD1. The CDR3 consists of 14 residues. The V gene end was trimmed by 4 bases and the J gene end by 6 bases; junction bases not matched to a gene: 5. Germline CDR1 and CDR2: SGHRS and YFSETQ. The DNA of the CDR3 is TGCGCCAGCAGCCCGGGACAGGGGAGGGATACGCAGTATTTT. Its protein product is CASSPGQGRDTQYF. Supplemented by reference TRBV5-1 and TRBJ2-3, the full variable domain reads KAGVTQTPRYLIKTRGQQVTLSCSPISGHRSVSWYQQTPGQGLQFLFEYFSETQRNKGNFPGRFSGRQFSNSRSEMNVSTLELGDSALYLCASSPGQGRDTQYFGPGTRLTVL.

This clonotype was seen only a few times. The chain links TRBV5-1 to TRBJ2-7; tentatively, D is TRBD2 (6 bases). This CDR3 has 15 amino acids. CDR1 and CDR2 (germline): SGHRS, YFSETQ. Trimming cost V 6 bases and J 3 bases, with 19 bases left between them. CDR3 residues: CASKGGESRLYEQYF. CDR3 bases: TGCGCCAGCAAGGGCGGGGAATCTCGCCTCTACGAGCAGTACTTC.

This clonotype was recorded many times. CDR3 DNA: TGCGCCAGCAGCCCCCTGGCTACTAGCGGGGCCTACAATGAGCAGTTCTTC. The encoded protein is CASSPLATSGAYNEQFF. This chain links TRBV4-3 with TRBJ2-1; 10 positions agree with TRBD2. This CDR3 is built from 17 residues. Trimming took 4 bases from V and 2 from J; bases not matched to a gene: 8. Germline CDR1 is LGHNA and CDR2 is YSLEER.

J is TRBJ1-6 and V is TRBV12-3 or TRBV12-4, with a possible D match to TRBD1 (5 bases). CDR3 length equals 13 residues. Trimming pared 6 bases from V and 6 bases from J, leaving 9 bases between. CDR3 DNA sequence: TGTGCCAGCAGCCGGGACGGTAATTCACCCCTCCACTTT. Its protein product is CASSRDGNSPLHF.

This clonotype was seen repeatedly, ten times or more. The chain is built from TRBV7-9 and TRBJ2-2; a weak D match, TRBD2 (6 bases). The CDR3 is 16 residues long. Germline values: CDR1 SEHNR, CDR2 FQNEAQ (reference sequence). The V end was cut by 3 bases, the J end by 4 bases, with 15 bases between. In DNA form, the CDR3 reads TGTGCCAGCAGCTTTGGGGCGGGGTACGTCACCGGGGAGCTGTTTTTT. This sequence encodes CASSFGAGYVTGELFF.

This chain uses TRBV5-5 with TRBJ2-3, with 10 bases aligning to TRBD1. J gave up 2 bases and V 4 bases, and 4 bases lay outside the gene matches. The CDR3 contains 15 residues. Germline loops: CDR1 SGHKS, CDR2 YYEKEE (reference sequence). The CDR3 reads CASSDRQGATDTQYF. The CDR3 nucleotides are TGTGCCAGCAGCGACCGACAGGGGGCCACAGATACGCAGTATTTT.

This clonotype is classed as medium-sized. The gene calls are TRBV5-6 and TRBJ2-5; the match to TRBD1 covers 8 bases. CDR1 SGHDT and CDR2 YYEEEE come from the germline V gene. V lost 4 bases to trimming and J lost 5 bases; unmatched junction nucleotides: 7. There are 14 residues in the CDR3. The CDR3 DNA sequence: TGTGCCAGCAGCACACCCGGGACAGGCGAGACCCAGTACTTC. Translating gives CASSTPGTGETQYF.

This clonotype was seen many times. CDR3 coding DNA: TGTGCCAGCAGTTCCGGGACTAGCGCAGGTCAAGAGACCCAGTACTTC. Protein product: CASSSGTSAGQETQYF. The chain joins TRBV7-2 to TRBJ2-5; 10 bases agree with TRBD2. CDR3 size: 16 residues. The V segment lost 6 bases and the J segment 2 bases; nucleotides outside the gene matches: 9. The germline gives CDR1 SGHTA, CDR2 FQGNSA.

Notes on this clonotype: Possible read error: a much larger clone is one base away. This chain uses TRBV2 with TRBJ1-6; TRBD1 matches 8 bases. Germline V CDR1 and CDR2: SNHLY, FYNNEI. Unmatched junction bases numbered 6, after V lost 6 bases and J lost 14 bases. CDR3 length equals 12 residues. The CDR3, as DNA: TGTGCCAGCAGGGACAGGGATTCGGCCCTCCACTTT. This encodes CASRDRDSALHF. The full variable domain, completed using reference TRBV2 and TRBJ1-6, is EPEVTQTPSHQVTQMGQEVILRCVPISNHLYFYWYRQILGQKVEFLVSFYNNEISEKSEIFDDQFSVERPDGSNFTLKIRSTKLEDSAMYFCASRDRDSALHFGNGTRLTVT.

This clonotype was picked up a small number of times. The chain uses TRBV20-1 and TRBJ2-7, with TRBD2 matching over 11 bases. The ends lost 6 bases at V and 7 bases at J; junction bases unmatched: 11. The CDR3 has 14 residues. Germline V gene lookup returns CDR1 DFQATT and CDR2 SNEGSKA (reference sequence). The CDR3 region is CSAISGGDLFEQYF. CDR3 nucleotide sequence: TGCAGTGCCATTAGCGGGGGGGACCTCTTTGAGCAGTACTTC.

This clonotype was observed at least ten times. V is TRBV7-2 and J is TRBJ2-5; 8 positions agree with TRBD2. Trimming took 1 base from V and 8 from J; bases not matched to a gene: 6. Germline loops: CDR1 SGHTA, CDR2 FQGNSA. This CDR3 is built from 14 residues. DNA for the CDR3: TGTGCCAGCAGCTTAGAGACGGGGGGGGAAACCCAGTACTTC. Protein: CASSLETGGETQYF.

This clonotype came up many times. The chain couples TRBV7-2 to TRBJ2-3; 7 nucleotides align to TRBD1. This CDR3 comprises 15 residues. Per germline, CDR1 SGHTA and CDR2 FQGNSA. The J segment lost 9 bases and the V segment lost 4 bases, leaving 13 bases of the junction unmatched. CDR3 loop: CASSSPSTRTGTQYF. As DNA, the CDR3 is TGTGCCAGCAGCTCTCCCTCTACACGGACAGGCACGCAGTATTTT.

This clonotype has ten or more counts. The V call is TRBV7-2, the J call TRBJ2-7; 9 bases agree with TRBD2. Germline trimming cut 1 base from V and 4 bases from J; bases unmatched to any gene: 8. The CDR3 is 16 amino acids. Germline V gene lookup returns CDR1 SGHTA and CDR2 FQGNSA. In nucleotides, the CDR3 is TGTGCCAGCAGCTTAGGGTTCGGCGGGGGGGGTTACGAGCAGTACTTC. Encoded protein: CASSLGFGGGGYEQYF.

This clonotype was found many times. The rearrangement links TRBV7-9 to TRBJ2-2; D call uncertain. The CDR3 extends over 15 amino acids. CDR1 SEHNR and CDR2 FQNEAQ come from the germline V gene (reference sequence). The ends were cut back, 5 bases at V and 6 bases at J, with 16 bases in the middle. The CDR3 is CASSRDHGPSGELFF. In DNA, the CDR3 is TGTGCCAGCAGCCGAGACCATGGGCCGTCCGGGGAGCTGTTTTTT.

This clonotype was seen ten or more times. The rearrangement links TRBV5-1 to TRBJ1-2; D is possibly TRBD1 (6 bases). The V gene lost 0 bases and the J gene lost 10 bases, with 10 bases spanning the gap. CDR1 SGHRS and CDR2 YFSETQ come from the germline V gene. The CDR3 runs 12 residues. DNA for the CDR3: TGCGCCAGCAGCTTGGGGGGGCGAGACTACACCTTC. Its protein product is CASSLGGRDYTF.